This T cell receptor beta chain was found in a study of blood T cell repertoires in COVID-19. The data were produced by immunoSEQ multiplex PCR, yet TCRdb's version contains in-frame clones alone and is incomplete. This sample has 120,000 to 150,000 clones, with around 87% found just once. This clone has just one count. Deletions cut 8 bases from V and 0 bases from J, with 11 bases between. CDR1 SNHLY and CDR2 FYNNEI come from the germline V gene. The CDR3 consists of 13 residues. This chain uses TRBV2 with TRBJ2-7; perhaps TRBD1 as D (6 bases). The specimen sequenced was peripheral blood. This receptor was taken from a woman between 45 and 60 years old with active or convalescent COVID-19. The CDR3 sequence: CASYRTVSYEQYF. CDR3 in DNA: TGTGCCAGCTACCGGACAGTCTCCTACGAGCAGTACTTC.